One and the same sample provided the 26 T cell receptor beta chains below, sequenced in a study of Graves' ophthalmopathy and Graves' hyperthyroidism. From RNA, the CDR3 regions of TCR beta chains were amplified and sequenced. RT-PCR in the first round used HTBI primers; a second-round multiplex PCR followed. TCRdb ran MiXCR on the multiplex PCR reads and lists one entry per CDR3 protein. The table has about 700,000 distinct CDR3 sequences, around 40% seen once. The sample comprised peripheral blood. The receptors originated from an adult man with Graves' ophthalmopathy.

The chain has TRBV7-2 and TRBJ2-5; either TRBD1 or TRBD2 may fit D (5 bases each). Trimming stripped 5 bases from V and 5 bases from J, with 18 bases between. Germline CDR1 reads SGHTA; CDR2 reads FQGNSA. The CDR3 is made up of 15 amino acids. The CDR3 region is CASSGAGAKYETQYF. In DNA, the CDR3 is TGTGCCAGCAGCGGGGCCGGGGCTAAGTATGAGACCCAGTACTTC.

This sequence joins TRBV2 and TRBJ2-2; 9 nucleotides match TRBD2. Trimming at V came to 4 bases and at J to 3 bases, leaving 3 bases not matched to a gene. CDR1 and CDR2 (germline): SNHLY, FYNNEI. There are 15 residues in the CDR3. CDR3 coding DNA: TGTGCCAGCAGTGGCGCGGGGGGGCACACCGGGGAGCTGTTTTTT. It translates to CASSGAGGHTGELFF.

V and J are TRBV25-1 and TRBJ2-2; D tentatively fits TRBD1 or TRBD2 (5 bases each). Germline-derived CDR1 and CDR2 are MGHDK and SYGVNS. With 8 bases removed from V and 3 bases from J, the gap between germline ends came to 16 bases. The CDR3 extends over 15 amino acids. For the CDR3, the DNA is TGTGCCAGCCGAATCCCGGGACGGCACACCGGGGAGCTGTTTTTT. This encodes CASRIPGRHTGELFF.

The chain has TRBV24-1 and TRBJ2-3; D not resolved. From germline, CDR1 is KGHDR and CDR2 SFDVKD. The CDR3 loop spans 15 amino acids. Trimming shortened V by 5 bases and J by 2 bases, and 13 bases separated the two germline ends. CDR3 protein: CATSVRSSYTDTQYF. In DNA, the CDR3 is TGTGCCACCAGTGTGAGGAGCTCCTACACAGATACGCAGTATTTT.

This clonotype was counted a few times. CDR3 DNA: TGCAGTGCCGAACCCGGGACTAGCGGGGGCCCAAACTACTACGAGCAGTACTTC. As protein: CSAEPGTSGGPNYYEQYF. The chain recombines TRBV20-1 with TRBJ2-7; the match to TRBD2 covers 14 bases. Germline-derived CDR1 and CDR2 are DFQATT and SNEGSKA (reference sequence). Trimming took 6 bases from V and 3 from J; bases not matched to a gene: 16. The CDR3 extends over 18 amino acids.

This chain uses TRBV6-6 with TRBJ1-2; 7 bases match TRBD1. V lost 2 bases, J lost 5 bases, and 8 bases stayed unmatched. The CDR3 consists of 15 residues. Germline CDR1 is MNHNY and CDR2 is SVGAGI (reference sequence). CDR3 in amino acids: CASSYGGTAVYGYTF. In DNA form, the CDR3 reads TGTGCCAGCAGTTACGGTGGGACAGCCGTTTATGGCTACACCTTC.

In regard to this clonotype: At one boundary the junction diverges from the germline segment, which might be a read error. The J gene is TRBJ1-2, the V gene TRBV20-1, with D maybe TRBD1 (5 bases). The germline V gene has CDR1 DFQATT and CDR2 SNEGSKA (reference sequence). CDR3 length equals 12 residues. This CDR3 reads CGAKTDNYGYTF. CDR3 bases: TGCGGTGCTAAGACAGATAACTATGGCTACACCTTC.

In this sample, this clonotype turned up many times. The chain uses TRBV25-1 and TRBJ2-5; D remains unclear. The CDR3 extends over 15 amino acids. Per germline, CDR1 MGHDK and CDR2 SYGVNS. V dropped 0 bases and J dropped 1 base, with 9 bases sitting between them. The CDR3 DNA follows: TGTGCCAGCAGTGAATATTTGGTGTCCCAAGAGACCCAGTACTTC. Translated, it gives CASSEYLVSQETQYF. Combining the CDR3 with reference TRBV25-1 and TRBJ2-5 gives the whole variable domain EADIYQTPRYLVIGTGKKITLECSQTMGHDKMYWYQQDPGMELHLIHYSYGVNSTEKGDLSSESTVSRIRTEHFPLTLESARPSHTSQYLCASSEYLVSQETQYFGPGTRLLVL.

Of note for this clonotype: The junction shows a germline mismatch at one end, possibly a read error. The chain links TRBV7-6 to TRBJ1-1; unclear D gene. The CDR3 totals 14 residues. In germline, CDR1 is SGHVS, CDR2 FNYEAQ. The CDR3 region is CASSSDFSGTEAFF. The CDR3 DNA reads TGTGCTAGCAGCTCGGACTTTTCGGGTACTGAAGCTTTCTTT.

The CDR3 nucleotides are TGTGCCAGCAGCCTAGGGGGGACAGGGGGCTCCGGGGCCAACGTCCTGACTTTC. Translating gives CASSLGGTGGSGANVLTF. The chain recombines TRBV7-9 with TRBJ2-6; 12 bases map to TRBD1. Germline trimming cut 5 bases from V and 4 bases from J; bases unmatched to any gene: 9. CDR1 is SEHNR and CDR2 is FQNEAQ in the germline V gene (reference sequence). The CDR3 has 18 residues.

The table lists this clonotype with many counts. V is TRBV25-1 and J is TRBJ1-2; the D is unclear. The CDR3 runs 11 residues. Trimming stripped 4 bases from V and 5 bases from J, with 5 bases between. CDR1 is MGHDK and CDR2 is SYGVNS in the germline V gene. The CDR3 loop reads CASSGGYGYTF. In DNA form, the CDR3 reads TGTGCCAGCAGTGGAGGATATGGCTACACCTTC.

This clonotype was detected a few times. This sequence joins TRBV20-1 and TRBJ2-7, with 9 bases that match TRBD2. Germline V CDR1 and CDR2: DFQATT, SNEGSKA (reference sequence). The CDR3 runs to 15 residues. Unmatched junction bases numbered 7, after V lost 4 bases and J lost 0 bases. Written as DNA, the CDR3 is TGCAGTGCTACTGGACTAGCGAGAAGCTCCTACGAGCAGTACTTC. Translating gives CSATGLARSSYEQYF.

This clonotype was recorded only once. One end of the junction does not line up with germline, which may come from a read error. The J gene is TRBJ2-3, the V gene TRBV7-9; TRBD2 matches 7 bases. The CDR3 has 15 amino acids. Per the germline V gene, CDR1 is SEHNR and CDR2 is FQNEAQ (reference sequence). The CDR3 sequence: CASTTSPGVTDTQYF. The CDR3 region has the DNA TGCGCCAGCACGACTAGCCCGGGAGTTACAGATACGCAGTATTTT.

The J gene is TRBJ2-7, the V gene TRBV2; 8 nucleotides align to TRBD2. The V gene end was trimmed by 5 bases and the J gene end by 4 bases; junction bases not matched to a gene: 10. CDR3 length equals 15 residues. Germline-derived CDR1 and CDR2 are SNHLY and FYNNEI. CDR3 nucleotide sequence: TGTGCCAGCAGTAGGGCGAGCGGGGGTCGGTACGAGCAGTACTTC. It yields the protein CASSRASGGRYEQYF.

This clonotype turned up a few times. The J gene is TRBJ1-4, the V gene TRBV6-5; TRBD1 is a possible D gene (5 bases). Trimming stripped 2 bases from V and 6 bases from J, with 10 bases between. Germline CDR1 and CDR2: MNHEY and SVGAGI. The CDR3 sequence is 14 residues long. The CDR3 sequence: CASSYEGRDEKLFF. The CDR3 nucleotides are TGTGCCAGCAGTTACGAGGGGAGGGATGAAAAACTGTTTTTT.

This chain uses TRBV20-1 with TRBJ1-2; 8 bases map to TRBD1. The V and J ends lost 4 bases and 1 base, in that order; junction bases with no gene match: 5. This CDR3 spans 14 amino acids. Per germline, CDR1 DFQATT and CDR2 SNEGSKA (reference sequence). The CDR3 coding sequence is TGCAGTGCTATGACAGGGGCAATTAACTATGGCTACACCTTC. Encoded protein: CSAMTGAINYGYTF.

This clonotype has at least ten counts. The CDR3 here is CASSSLAGGQETQYF. CDR3 bases: TGTGCCAGCAGCTCCTTAGCGGGAGGGCAGGAGACCCAGTACTTC. The rearrangement joins TRBV7-9 to TRBJ2-5; 11 bases match TRBD2. CDR1 is SEHNR, CDR2 FQNEAQ, per germline (reference sequence). The V and J ends lost 4 bases and 5 bases, in that order; junction bases with no gene match: 6. This CDR3 spans 15 amino acids.

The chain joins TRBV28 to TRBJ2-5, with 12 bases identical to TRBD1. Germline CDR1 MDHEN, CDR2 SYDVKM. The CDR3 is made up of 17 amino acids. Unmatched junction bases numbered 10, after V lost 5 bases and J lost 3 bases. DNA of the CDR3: TGTGCCAGCAGTCTCCAAGCCGGGACAGGGGGCGAAGAGACCCAGTACTTC. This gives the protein CASSLQAGTGGEETQYF.

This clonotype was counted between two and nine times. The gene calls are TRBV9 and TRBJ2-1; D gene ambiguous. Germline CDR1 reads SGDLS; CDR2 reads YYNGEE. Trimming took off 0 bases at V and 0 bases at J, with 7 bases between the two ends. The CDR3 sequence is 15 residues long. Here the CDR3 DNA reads TGTGCCAGCAGCGTAGCGGTGAGCTCCTACAATGAGCAGTTCTTC. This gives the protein CASSVAVSSYNEQFF.

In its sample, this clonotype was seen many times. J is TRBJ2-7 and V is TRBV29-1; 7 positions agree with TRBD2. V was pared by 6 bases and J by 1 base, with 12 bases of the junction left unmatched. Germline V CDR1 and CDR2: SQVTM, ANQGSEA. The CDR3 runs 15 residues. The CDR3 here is CSVGTTTYRSYEQYF. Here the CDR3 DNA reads TGCAGCGTGGGGACTACTACTTACAGATCCTACGAGCAGTACTTC.

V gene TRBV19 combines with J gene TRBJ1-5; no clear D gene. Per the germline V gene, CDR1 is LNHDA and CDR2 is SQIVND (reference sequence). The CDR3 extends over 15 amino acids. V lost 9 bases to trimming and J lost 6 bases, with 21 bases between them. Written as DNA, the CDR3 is TGTGCCAGCAGCTTAACGGTGGGTGAGGGTCAGCCCCAGCATTTT. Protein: CASSLTVGEGQPQHF.

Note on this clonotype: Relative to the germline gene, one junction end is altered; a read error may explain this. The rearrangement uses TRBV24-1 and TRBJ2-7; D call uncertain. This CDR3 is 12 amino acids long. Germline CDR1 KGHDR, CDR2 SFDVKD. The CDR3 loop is CASSDPGREQYF. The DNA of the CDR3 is TGTGCCAGCAGTGACCCCGGTAGGGAGCAGTACTTC.

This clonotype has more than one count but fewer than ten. The DNA for the CDR3 is TGCGCCAGCAGTTTTTCCAGGTACTACGAGCAGTACTTC. Amino acids: CASSFSRYYEQYF. The chain uses TRBV5-1 and TRBJ2-7, with D hard to call. V lost 5 bases and J lost 3, with 12 bases in between. Per the germline V gene, CDR1 is SGHRS and CDR2 is YFSETQ. The CDR3 length is 13 residues.

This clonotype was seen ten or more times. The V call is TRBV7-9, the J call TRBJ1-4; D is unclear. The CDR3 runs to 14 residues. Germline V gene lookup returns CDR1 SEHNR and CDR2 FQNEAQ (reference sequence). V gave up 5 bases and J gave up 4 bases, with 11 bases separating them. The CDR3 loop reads CASSLDLHNEKLFF. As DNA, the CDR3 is TGTGCCAGCAGCCTGGACCTACATAATGAAAAACTGTTTTTT.

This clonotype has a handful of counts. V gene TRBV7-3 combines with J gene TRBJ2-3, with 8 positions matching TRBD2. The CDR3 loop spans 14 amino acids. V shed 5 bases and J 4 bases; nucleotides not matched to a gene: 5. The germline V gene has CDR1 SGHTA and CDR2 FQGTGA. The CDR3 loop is CASSRTSGADTQYF. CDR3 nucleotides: TGTGCCAGCAGCCGTACTAGCGGAGCAGATACGCAGTATTTT.

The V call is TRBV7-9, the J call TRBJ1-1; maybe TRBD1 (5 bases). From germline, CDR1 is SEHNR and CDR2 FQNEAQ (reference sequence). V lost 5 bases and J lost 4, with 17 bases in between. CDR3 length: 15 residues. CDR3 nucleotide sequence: TGTGCCAGCAGCCAAAGGAGGGGCGGGAGCACTGAAGCTTTCTTT. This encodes CASSQRRGGSTEAFF.